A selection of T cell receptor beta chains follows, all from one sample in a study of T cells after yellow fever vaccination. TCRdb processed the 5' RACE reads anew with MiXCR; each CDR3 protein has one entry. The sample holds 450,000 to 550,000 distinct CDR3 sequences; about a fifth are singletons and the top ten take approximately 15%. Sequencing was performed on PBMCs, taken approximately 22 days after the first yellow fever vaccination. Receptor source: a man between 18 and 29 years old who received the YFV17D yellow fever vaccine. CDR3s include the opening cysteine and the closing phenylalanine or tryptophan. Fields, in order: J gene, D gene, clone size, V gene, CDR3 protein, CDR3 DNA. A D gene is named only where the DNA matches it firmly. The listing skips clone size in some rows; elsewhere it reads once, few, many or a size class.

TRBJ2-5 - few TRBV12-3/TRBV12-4 CASSQGGEETQYF TGTGCCAGCAGCCAGGGGGGAGAAGAGACCCAGTACTTC
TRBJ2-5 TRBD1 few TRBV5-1 CASSEPGYRGETQYF TGCGCCAGCAGCGAGCCGGGGTACAGGGGGGAGACCCAGTACTTC
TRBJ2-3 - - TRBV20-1 CSASSAPTSGTTGAQYF TGCAGTGCTTCAAGTGCCCCCACGAGCGGGACAACCGGGGCGCAGTATTTT
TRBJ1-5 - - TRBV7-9 CASSPGNSNQPQHF TGTGCCAGCAGCCCCGGGAATAGCAATCAGCCCCAGCATTTT
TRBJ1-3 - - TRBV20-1 CSARRPGNTIYF TGCAGTGCCAGGAGACCTGGAAACACCATATATTTT
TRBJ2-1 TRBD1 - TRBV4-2 CASSPMGEGQGKQFF TGTGCCAGCAGCCCCATGGGCGAGGGACAGGGTAAGCAGTTCTTC
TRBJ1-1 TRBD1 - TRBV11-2 CASSLRPTGGNTEAFF TGTGCCAGCAGCTTACGCCCGACAGGGGGGAACACTGAAGCTTTCTTT
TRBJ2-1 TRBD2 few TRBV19 CASRRRGGDHNEQFF TGTGCCAGCCGCCGACGGGGGGGCGACCACAATGAGCAGTTCTTC
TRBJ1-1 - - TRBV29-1 CSVEDPRGAEAFF TGCAGCGTTGAAGATCCCAGGGGCGCTGAAGCTTTCTTT
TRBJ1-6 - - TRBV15 CATSRERENSPLHF TGTGCCACCAGCAGAGAAAGGGAGAATTCACCCCTCCACTTT
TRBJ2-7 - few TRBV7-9 CASSHAYEQYF TGTGCCAGCAGCCACGCTTACGAGCAGTACTTC
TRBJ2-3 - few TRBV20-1 CSARDFRGGTDTQYF TGCAGTGCTAGAGATTTTCGGGGAGGCACAGATACGCAGTATTTT
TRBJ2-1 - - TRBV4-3 CASSHPVGVGNEQFF TGCGCCAGCAGCCACCCAGTGGGGGTCGGCAATGAGCAGTTCTTC
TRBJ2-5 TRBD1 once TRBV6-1 CASTWDRRETQYF TGTGCCAGCACCTGGGACAGGAGAGAGACCCAGTACTTC
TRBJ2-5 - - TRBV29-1 CSSSRESETQYF TGCAGCTCGTCGCGGGAATCCGAGACCCAGTACTTC
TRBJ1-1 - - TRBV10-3 CATSIEGRANTEAFF TGTGCCACCTCCATCGAAGGACGGGCGAACACTGAAGCTTTCTTT
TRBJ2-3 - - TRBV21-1 CANFPPQLGGSTDTQYF TGTGCCAACTTTCCCCCGCAATTGGGGGGCTCCACAGATACGCAGTATTTT
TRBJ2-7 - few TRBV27 CASSGRDYEQYF TGTGCCAGCAGCGGCAGAGACTACGAGCAGTACTTC
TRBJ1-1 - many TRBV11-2 CASSLVPARGRLKNTEAFF TGTGCCAGCAGCTTAGTTCCCGCGCGGGGACGGTTAAAGAACACTGAAGCTTTCTTT
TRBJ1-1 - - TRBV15 CATSGHTNRGTEAFF TGTGCCACCAGTGGTCATACAAACCGTGGCACTGAAGCTTTCTTT
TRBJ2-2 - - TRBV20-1 CSARVAGARTGELFF TGCAGTGCTAGAGTCGCAGGGGCGCGAACCGGGGAGCTGTTTTTT
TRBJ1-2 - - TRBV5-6 CASRWYRVYGYTF TGTGCCAGCAGATGGTACCGGGTCTATGGCTACACCTTC
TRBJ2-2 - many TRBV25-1 CASGREHTGELFF TGTGCCAGCGGTAGGGAACACACCGGGGAGCTGTTTTTT
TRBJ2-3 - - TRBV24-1 CATGRAGTDTQYF TGTGCCACGGGAAGGGCGGGCACAGATACGCAGTATTTT
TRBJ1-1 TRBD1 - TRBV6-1 CASNLDRGNTEAFF TGTGCCAGCAACCTGGACAGGGGGAACACTGAAGCTTTCTTT
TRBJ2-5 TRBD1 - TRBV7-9 CATCPGQAVQETQYF TGTGCCACCTGCCCGGGACAGGCCGTTCAAGAGACCCAGTACTTC
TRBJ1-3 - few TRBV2 CASSVSDGSGNTIYF TGTGCCAGCAGTGTCTCGGACGGCTCTGGAAACACCATATATTTT
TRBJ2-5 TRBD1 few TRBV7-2 CASSPRTGWVETQYF TGTGCCAGCAGCCCAAGGACAGGGTGGGTTGAGACCCAGTACTTC
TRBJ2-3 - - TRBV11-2 CASSRYRDQPDTQYF TGTGCCAGCAGCCGGTACCGCGACCAGCCAGATACGCAGTATTTT
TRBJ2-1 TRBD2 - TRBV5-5 CASSAGLAATPYEQFF TGTGCCAGCAGCGCCGGACTAGCGGCGACCCCATATGAGCAGTTCTTC
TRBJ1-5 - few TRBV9 CASSVSGTNQPQHF TGTGCCAGCAGCGTATCAGGAACCAATCAGCCCCAGCATTTT
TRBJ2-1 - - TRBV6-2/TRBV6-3 CARRSRNEQFF TGTGCCAGGAGAAGTAGAAATGAGCAGTTCTTC
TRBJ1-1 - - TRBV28 CASSSRGSEAFF TGTGCCAGCAGTTCGAGGGGATCCGAAGCTTTCTTT
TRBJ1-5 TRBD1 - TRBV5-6 CASSQDRGGQPQHF TGTGCCAGCAGCCAAGACAGGGGTGGCCAGCCCCAGCATTTT
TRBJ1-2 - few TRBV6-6 CASSHRQAYGYTF TGTGCCAGCAGTCACCGACAGGCCTATGGCTACACCTTC
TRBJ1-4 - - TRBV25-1 CASSPLGTEDEKLFF TGTGCCAGCAGTCCCCTGGGGACGGAAGATGAAAAACTGTTTTTT
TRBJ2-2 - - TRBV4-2 CASSQELNWELFF TGTGCCAGCAGCCAAGAACTAAACTGGGAGCTGTTTTTT
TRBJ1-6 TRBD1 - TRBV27 CASSSEPGTGDNSPLHF TGTGCCAGCAGTTCAGAACCCGGGACAGGAGATAATTCACCCCTCCACTTT
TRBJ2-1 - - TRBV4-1 CASSQGTSSDEQFF TGCGCCAGCAGCCAAGGAACTAGCTCCGATGAGCAGTTCTTC
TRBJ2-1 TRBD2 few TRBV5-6 CASSLQTSGGAVNEQFF TGTGCCAGCAGCTTGCAAACTAGCGGGGGGGCCGTTAATGAGCAGTTCTTC
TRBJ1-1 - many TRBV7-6 CASSLTRETEAFF TGTGCCAGCAGCTTAACCAGGGAAACTGAAGCTTTCTTT
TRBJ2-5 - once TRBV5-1 CASRAGNRLLQETQYF TGCGCCAGCAGGGCCGGGAACAGACTATTACAAGAGACCCAGTACTTC
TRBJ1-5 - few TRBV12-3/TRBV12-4 CASTKGQRNQPQHF TGTGCCAGCACCAAAGGGCAGCGCAATCAGCCCCAGCATTTT
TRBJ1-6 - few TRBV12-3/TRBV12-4 CASSSGPGSPLHF TGTGCCAGCAGTTCCGGGCCGGGATCACCCCTCCACTTT
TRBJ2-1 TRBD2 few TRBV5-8 CASSLAGGKQFF TGTGCCAGCAGCTTGGCCGGGGGGAAGCAGTTCTTC
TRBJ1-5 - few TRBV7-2 CASSLVGGNNQPQHF TGTGCCAGCAGCTTAGTGGGAGGGAACAATCAGCCCCAGCATTTT
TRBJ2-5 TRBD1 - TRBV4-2 CASSQESTGGNQETQYF TGTGCCAGCAGCCAAGAATCGACAGGGGGCAACCAAGAGACCCAGTACTTC
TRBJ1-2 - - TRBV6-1 CASSPNIDGSYRYGYTF TGTGCCAGCAGTCCAAATATAGACGGATCTTATCGCTATGGCTACACCTTC
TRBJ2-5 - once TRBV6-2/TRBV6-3 CASSYPRGEETQYF TGTGCCAGCAGTTACCCCAGGGGAGAAGAGACCCAGTACTTC
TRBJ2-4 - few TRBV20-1 CSAIFSRGADIQYF TGCAGTGCTATTTTTTCCAGGGGGGCGGACATTCAGTACTTC
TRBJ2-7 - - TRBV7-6 CASSLTQGRHEQYF TGTGCCAGCAGCTTAACGCAGGGTAGACACGAGCAGTACTTC
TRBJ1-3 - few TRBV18 CASSPRTHGSGNTIYF TGTGCCAGCTCACCAAGAACCCACGGCTCTGGAAACACCATATATTTT
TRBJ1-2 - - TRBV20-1 CSASRGTHGYGYTF TGCAGTGCTAGTCGCGGGACACACGGCTATGGCTACACCTTC
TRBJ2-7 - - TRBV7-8 CASSLAEGEAYEQYF TGTGCCAGCAGCTTAGCCGAGGGGGAGGCCTACGAGCAGTACTTC
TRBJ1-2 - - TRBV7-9 CASSSPWNYGYTF TGTGCCAGCAGCTCCCCCTGGAACTATGGCTACACCTTC